This TCR beta chain originates from a study of human T cells and chemical hapten exposure. Across the study: Small pooled library volume differences chiefly drove per-sample TCR yield variation.

V lost 7 bases to trimming and J lost 7 bases, with 14 bases between them. Per the germline V gene, CDR1 is SNHLY and CDR2 is FYNNEI. CDR3 length equals 14 residues. This clonotype was seen many times. Regarding time point: healthy volunteer bleed at 6 weeks. The authors' total RNA extraction used unfractionated whole blood. Within the library, unique molecular identifiers were attached to each individual cDNA molecule. Source study methods: Per-sample TCR counts ranged from roughly 20,000 to 700,000, median 95,638. TCRdb re-derived calls from the RACE reads in MiXCR, one entry per CDR3 protein. What appears here as the V and J calls and clone size reflects TCRdb's work, not the paper's. The table includes roughly 80,000 distinct CDR3 sequences, approximately 8.6% detected once.

This clonotype originated in a female donor in good health. Some clones in this sample may be carry-over from other donors' samples. The source material was whole blood. The rearrangement uses TRBV2 and TRBJ1-6; D may be TRBD1 (6 bases). The CDR3 sequence is CASNKQGQNSPLHF. In nucleotides, the CDR3 is TGTGCCAGCAACAAACAGGGACAAAATTCACCCCTCCACTTT.